Here is one T cell receptor (beta chain) with its context. This specimen belongs to a study of blood T cell repertoires in COVID-19. At the level of the study: In each case, the material was cDNA or gDNA derived from T cells, B-cell-depleted T cells, or PBMCs.

As processed by the authors: Nucleated cell counts were estimated from reference gene primer amplification. The table came from immunoSEQ multiplex PCR; TCRdb's copy has only in-frame clones and leaves some out. D and trimming were read from the DNA, whereas the V and J calls and clone size are those reported in that table. The sample carries about 190,000 clones, more than 75% recorded once. The TCR originated in a human donor in a cohort sampled during active COVID-19. Sample: peripheral blood.

The DNA for the CDR3 is TGTGCCAGCAGTGAGCAGGGACAGGAGACCTACAATGAGCAGTTCTTC. Amino acid sequence: CASSEQGQETYNEQFF. This rearrangement joins TRBV2 to TRBJ2-1; 8 nucleotides align to TRBD1. Trimming removed 3 bases from V and 2 bases from J; junction bases left unmatched: 6. The length of the CDR3 is 16 residues. Germline assignment: CDR1 SNHLY and CDR2 FYNNEI.